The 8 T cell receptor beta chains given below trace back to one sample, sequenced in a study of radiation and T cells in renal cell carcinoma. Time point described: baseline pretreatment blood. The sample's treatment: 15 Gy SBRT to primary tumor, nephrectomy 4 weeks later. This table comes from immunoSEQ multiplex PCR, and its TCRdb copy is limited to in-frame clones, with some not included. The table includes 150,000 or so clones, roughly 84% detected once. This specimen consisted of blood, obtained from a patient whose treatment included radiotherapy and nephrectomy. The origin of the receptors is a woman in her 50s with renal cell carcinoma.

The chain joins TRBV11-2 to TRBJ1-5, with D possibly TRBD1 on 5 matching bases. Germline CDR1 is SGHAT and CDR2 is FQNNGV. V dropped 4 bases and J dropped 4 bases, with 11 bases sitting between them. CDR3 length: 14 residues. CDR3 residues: CASSSGPNNQPQHF. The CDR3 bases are TGTGCCAGCAGCTCAGGGCCCAATAATCAGCCCCAGCATTTT.

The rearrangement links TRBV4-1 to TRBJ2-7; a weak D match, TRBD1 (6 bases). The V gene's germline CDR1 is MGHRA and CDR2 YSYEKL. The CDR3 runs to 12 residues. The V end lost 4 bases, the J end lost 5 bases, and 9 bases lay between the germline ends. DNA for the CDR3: TGCGCCAGCAGCCCTTCAGGGGACGAGCAGTACTTC. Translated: CASSPSGDEQYF.

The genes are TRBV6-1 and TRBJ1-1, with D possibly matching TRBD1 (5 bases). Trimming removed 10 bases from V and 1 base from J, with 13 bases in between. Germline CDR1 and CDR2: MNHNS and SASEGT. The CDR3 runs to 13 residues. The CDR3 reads CATKVGPNTEAFF. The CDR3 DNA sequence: TGTGCCACCAAGGTGGGACCGAACACTGAAGCTTTCTTT.

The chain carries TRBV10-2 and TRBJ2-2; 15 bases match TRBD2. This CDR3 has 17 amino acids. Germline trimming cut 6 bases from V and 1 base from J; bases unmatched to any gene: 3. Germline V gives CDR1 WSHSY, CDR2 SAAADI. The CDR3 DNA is TGCGCCAGCAGGGGGACTAGCGGGGGGCAGAACACCGGGGAGCTGTTTTTT. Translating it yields CASRGTSGGQNTGELFF.

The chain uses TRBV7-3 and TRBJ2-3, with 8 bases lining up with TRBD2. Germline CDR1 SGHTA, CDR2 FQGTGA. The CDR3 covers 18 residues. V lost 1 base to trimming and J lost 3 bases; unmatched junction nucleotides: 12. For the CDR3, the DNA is TGTGCCAGCAGCTTAATCGGCCCGACTAGCGTTGGGACAGATACGCAGTATTTT. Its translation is CASSLIGPTSVGTDTQYF.

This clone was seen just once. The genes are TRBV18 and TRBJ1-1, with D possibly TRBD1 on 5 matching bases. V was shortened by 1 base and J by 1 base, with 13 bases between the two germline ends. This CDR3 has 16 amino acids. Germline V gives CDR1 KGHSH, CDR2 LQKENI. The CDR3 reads CASSPRRAGPNTEAFF. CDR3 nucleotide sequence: TGTGCCAGCTCACCACGTCGCGCAGGGCCGAACACTGAAGCTTTCTTT. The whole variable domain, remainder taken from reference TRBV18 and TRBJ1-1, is NAGVMQNPRHLVRRRGQEARLRCSPMKGHSHVYWYRQLPEEGLKFMVYLQKENIIDESGMPKERFSAEFPKEGPSILRIQQVVRGDSAAYFCASSPRRAGPNTEAFFGQGTRLTVV.

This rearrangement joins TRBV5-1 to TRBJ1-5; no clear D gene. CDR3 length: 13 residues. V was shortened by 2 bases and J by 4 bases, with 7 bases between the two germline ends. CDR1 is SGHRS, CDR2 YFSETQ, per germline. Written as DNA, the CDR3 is TGCGCCAGCAGCTTCCGACCGAATCAGCCCCAGCATTTT. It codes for CASSFRPNQPQHF.

The CDR3 region is CASSYFDRTDSPLHF. The CDR3 coding sequence is TGTGCCAGCAGTTACTTTGACAGGACGGATTCACCCCTCCACTTT. V is TRBV6-5 and J is TRBJ1-6, with TRBD1 as a possible D gene (6 bases). This CDR3 comprises 15 residues. V was shortened by 1 base and J by 8 bases, with 12 bases between the two germline ends. Looked up from germline, CDR1 is MNHEY and CDR2 is SVGAGI.